These 4 T cell receptor beta chains were sequenced from one sample in a study of blood T cell repertoires in COVID-19. Using immunoSEQ multiplex PCR, the repertoire was profiled, and TCRdb retains in-frame clones only, with some absent. The sample has more than 250,000 clones, about 92% seen once. Sequencing was performed on PBMCs or T cells enriched from blood (not recorded which). The origin of the receptors is a woman aged 25 to 39 who had recovered from COVID-19.

The rearrangement uses TRBV6-5 and TRBJ1-2; TRBD1 aligns across 7 bases. Germline trimming cut 5 bases from V and 6 bases from J; bases unmatched to any gene: 3. Per germline, CDR1 MNHEY and CDR2 SVGAGI. There are 12 residues in the CDR3. This CDR3 reads CASSRDRHGYTF. CDR3 coding DNA: TGTGCCAGCAGTCGGGACAGACATGGCTACACCTTC.

V is TRBV28 and J is TRBJ2-7; a possible D gene is TRBD2 (7 bases). Deletions cut 2 bases from V and 4 bases from J, with 9 bases between. The CDR3 sequence is 13 residues long. Germline CDR1 and CDR2: MDHEN and SYDVKM. The CDR3 DNA reads as TGTGCCAGCAGTTTAAAGGGGGGGTACGAGCAGTACTTC. This encodes CASSLKGGYEQYF.

The genes are TRBV4-1 and TRBJ2-7; TRBD2 aligns across 9 bases. CDR3 length equals 15 residues. The germline gives CDR1 MGHRA, CDR2 YSYEKL. V lost 3 bases, J lost 2 bases, and 5 bases stayed unmatched. The CDR3 region has the DNA TGCGCCAGCAGCCATTTAGTAGCGGGGGCCTACGAGCAGTACTTC. It is translated as CASSHLVAGAYEQYF.

The chain combines TRBV9 with TRBJ1-3, with D possibly TRBD1 on 6 matching bases. CDR1 is SGDLS and CDR2 is YYNGEE in the germline V gene. The CDR3 is 15 amino acids. Trimming removed 0 bases at V and 0 bases at J, with 7 bases between. In nucleotides, the CDR3 is TGTGCCAGCAGCGTAGGGACAGTCTCTGGAAACACCATATATTTT. Translation gives CASSVGTVSGNTIYF.